These T cell receptor beta chains were read from a single sample in a study of blood T cell repertoires in COVID-19. The assay was immunoSEQ multiplex PCR, and TCRdb's table has in-frame clones only and misses some. Here the sample spans 140,000 to 150,000 clones, roughly 90% being singletons. Material: peripheral blood. These receptors all stem from a man aged 65 to 85 with acute or convalescent COVID-19. Each CDR3 is given with its conserved first and last residue. The D gene is left open where the match is weak. A clone size is listed for some rows: how often the clone was seen (once, few, many), or a class if it is expanded.

J gene	V gene	clone size	D gene	CDR3 protein	CDR3 DNA
TRBJ1-1	TRBV28	.	.	CAIQGTEAFF	TGTGCCATCCAGGGAACTGAAGCTTTCTTT
TRBJ1-5	TRBV2	.	.	CASSEAYSNQPQHF	TGTGCCAGCAGTGAAGCATATAGCAATCAGCCCCAGCATTTT
TRBJ2-2	TRBV24-1	.	TRBD1	CATSDPGQGETGELFF	TGTGCCACCAGTGACCCGGGACAGGGAGAGACCGGGGAGCTGTTTTTT
TRBJ1-1	TRBV5-1	.	TRBD1	CASSLQGEGYTEAFF	TGCGCCAGCAGCTTGCAGGGGGAAGGGTACACTGAAGCTTTCTTT
TRBJ2-1	TRBV24-1	.	TRBD2	CATSESGLAESSYNEQFF	TGTGCCACCAGTGAGTCGGGACTAGCGGAGAGCTCCTACAATGAGCAGTTCTTC
TRBJ1-2	TRBV5-6	.	.	CASSTGTYGYTF	TGTGCCAGCAGCACAGGGACCTATGGCTACACCTTC
TRBJ1-1	TRBV5-6	.	TRBD1	CASRRRTGSENTEAFF	TGTGCCAGCAGACGACGGACAGGGTCGGAGAACACTGAAGCTTTCTTT
TRBJ2-1	TRBV7-3	.	TRBD2	CASSPHSGTRNEQFF	TGTGCCAGCAGCCCCCATAGCGGGACCAGGAATGAGCAGTTCTTC
TRBJ1-2	TRBV4-1	.	.	CASSPGGGSNYGYTF	TGCGCCAGCAGCCCTGGGGGAGGCTCAAACTATGGCTACACCTTC
TRBJ2-3	TRBV11-2	.	.	CASSADSGVGTDTQYF	TGTGCCAGCAGCGCCGATTCCGGGGTGGGCACAGATACGCAGTATTTT
TRBJ1-3	TRBV2	.	.	CASSESGNTIYF	TGTGCCAGCAGTGAATCGGGAAACACCATATATTTT
TRBJ1-1	TRBV6-1	.	TRBD1	CASSDRGLTEAFF	TGTGCCAGCAGTGATAGGGGGCTAACTGAAGCTTTCTTT
TRBJ1-6	TRBV10-1	.	.	CASSLRSNSPLHF	TGCGCCAGCAGCCTGCGTTCGAATTCACCCCTCCACTTT
TRBJ1-6	TRBV5-1	.	.	CASSLDMTGDYSPLHF	TGCGCCAGCAGCCTGGACATGACAGGTGATTACTCACCCCTCCACTTT
TRBJ2-2	TRBV6-5	.	.	CASCSGNTGELFF	TGTGCCAGTTGTAGCGGGAACACCGGGGAGCTGTTTTTT
TRBJ2-5	TRBV7-2	.	.	CASSQRGGAETQYF	TGTGCCAGCAGCCAGAGGGGGGGCGCGGAGACCCAGTACTTC
TRBJ2-2	TRBV5-1	.	TRBD1	CASSFQGADTGELFF	TGCGCCAGCAGTTTTCAGGGGGCCGACACCGGGGAGCTGTTTTTT
TRBJ2-3	TRBV5-1	.	TRBD2	CASSPSTSGGLDTQYF	TGCGCCAGCAGCCCCTCGACTAGCGGGGGGCTAGATACGCAGTATTTT
TRBJ2-1	TRBV7-9	.	TRBD2	CASSKRTSGARNEQFF	TGTGCCAGCAGCAAAAGGACTAGCGGGGCTCGTAATGAGCAGTTCTTC
TRBJ1-1	TRBV2	.	.	CASRRGTEAFF	TGTGCCAGCAGGCGGGGGACTGAAGCTTTCTTT
TRBJ1-1	TRBV6-5	.	.	CASSHLTDGAEAFF	TGTGCCAGCAGTCACCTGACCGACGGGGCTGAAGCTTTCTTT
TRBJ2-5	TRBV10-1	.	.	CASSEGSVQETQYF	TGCGCCAGCAGTGAGGGGAGCGTCCAAGAGACCCAGTACTTC
TRBJ2-6	TRBV15	.	.	CATSRAILPGANVLTF	TGTGCCACCAGCAGAGCAATACTCCCTGGGGCCAACGTCCTGACTTTC
TRBJ1-5	TRBV28	once	TRBD1	CASSLITGTGLYSNQPQHF	TGTGCCAGCAGTTTGATAACCGGGACAGGCCTTTATAGCAATCAGCCCCAGCATTTT
TRBJ1-6	TRBV6-5	.	TRBD1	CASSYSRDRGSPLHF	TGTGCCAGCAGTTACTCGAGGGACAGGGGTTCACCCCTCCACTTT
TRBJ1-5	TRBV6-5	.	TRBD1	CASRLGTGEDQPQHF	TGTGCCAGCAGGCTCGGGACAGGTGAGGATCAGCCCCAGCATTTT
TRBJ1-5	TRBV6-5	.	TRBD1	CASSSTGPRGNQPQHF	TGTGCCAGCAGTTCGACAGGGCCGAGGGGCAATCAGCCCCAGCATTTT
TRBJ2-5	TRBV3-1/TRBV3-2	.	TRBD2	CASSQTSGGGTQYF	TGTGCCAGCAGCCAGACTAGCGGGGGGGGGACCCAGTACTTC
TRBJ1-4	TRBV4-2	.	TRBD1	CASSQAQGQVNEKLFF	TGTGCCAGCAGCCAAGCACAGGGGCAGGTTAATGAAAAACTGTTTTTT
TRBJ2-1	TRBV3-1/TRBV3-2	.	TRBD2	CASSPTSGSYNEQFF	TGTGCCAGCAGCCCGACTAGCGGATCATACAATGAGCAGTTCTTC
TRBJ1-5	TRBV24-1	few	.	CATSVQQNQPQHF	TGTGCCACCAGTGTACAACAGAATCAGCCCCAGCATTTT
TRBJ2-1	TRBV6-5	.	TRBD1	CASSYSGRGLFF	TGTGCCAGCAGTTACTCGGGCAGGGGGCTATTCTTC
TRBJ1-3	TRBV7-8	.	TRBD1	CASSPRDRVFYGNTIYF	TGTGCCAGCAGCCCCAGGGACAGGGTGTTCTATGGAAACACCATATATTTT
TRBJ2-1	TRBV19	.	.	CASSIGPPDEQFF	TGTGCCAGTAGTATTGGGCCGCCCGATGAGCAGTTCTTC
TRBJ2-5	TRBV7-2	.	TRBD2	CASSLGGLAGVGETQYF	TGTGCCAGCAGCTTAGGGGGACTAGCGGGAGTAGGAGAGACCCAGTACTTC
TRBJ1-1	TRBV5-1	once	.	CASSLVPEMNTEAFF	TGCGCCAGCAGCTTGGTTCCGGAGATGAACACTGAAGCTTTCTTT
TRBJ1-1	TRBV3-1/TRBV3-2	once	.	CASSQSGTISEAFF	TGTGCCAGCAGCCAGTCAGGAACCATAAGCGAAGCTTTCTTT
TRBJ1-3	TRBV10-3	.	.	CAIRPGLTPSGNTIYF	TGTGCCATCAGGCCCGGACTTACCCCCTCTGGAAACACCATATATTTT
TRBJ2-1	TRBV10-3	.	TRBD2	CAIRGLAGKDSYNEQFF	TGTGCCATCAGGGGACTAGCGGGGAAGGATTCCTACAATGAGCAGTTCTTC
TRBJ2-2	TRBV11-2	.	TRBD2	CASSRRRLAGTNTGELFF	TGTGCCAGCAGCAGACGCAGACTAGCGGGAACGAACACCGGGGAGCTGTTTTTT